Listed below are T cell receptor beta chains from one sample, sequenced in a study of vaccination and CD4 T cells after COVID-19. These receptors' antigens are unknown. TCRdb reprocessed the PCR reads via MiXCR and lists one record per CDR3 protein. The sample includes about 15,000 distinct CDR3 sequences, approximately 51% seen only once; the top ten take about 15%. Sequencing used CD4+ T cells from blood, cultured in vitro, obtained before SARS-CoV-2 vaccination. The receptor source for this set is a human donor who had recovered from COVID-19. CDR3s include the opening cysteine and the closing phenylalanine or tryptophan. Fields, in order: CDR3 DNA, CDR3 protein, V gene, D gene, J gene, clone size. The D gene is left open where the match is weak. Size is stated for part of the rows, as once, few or many counts, or as a class when the clone is expanded.

TGTGCCAGCAGCTCGAGGACTAGCGCCACAGATACGCAGTATTTT CASSSRTSATDTQYF TRBV7-6 TRBD2 TRBJ2-3 few
TGTGCCAGCAGCTTAAATGGCGGGAGGTTTTCGTACTTC CASSLNGGRFSYF TRBV7-9 TRBD2 TRBJ2-7 NA
TGTGCCAGCAGTCCAACTACGGGACAGGGTTATCAGCCCCAGCATTTT CASSPTTGQGYQPQHF TRBV2 TRBD1 TRBJ1-5 few
TGTGCCAGCAGTGAAGTAAGCGGGATCGGGGGCACAGATACGCAGTATTTT CASSEVSGIGGTDTQYF TRBV6-1 TRBD2 TRBJ2-3 NA
TGCAGTGCTAGGTTACCGGGTAGTAGCTACACCTTC CSARLPGSSYTF TRBV20-1 NA TRBJ1-2 few
TGCAGTGCTCTTACTAGCGGGAGGGCGCGGGGCGAGCAGTACTTC CSALTSGRARGEQYF TRBV20-1 TRBD2 TRBJ2-7 NA
TGTGCCAGCAGTCGTGGGAACAGCCTCATCGCAGATACGCAGTATTTT CASSRGNSLIADTQYF TRBV11-3 NA TRBJ2-3 NA
TGTGCCAGCAGTCAGGGGGGAGGGGTCAACTACGAGCAGTACTTC CASSQGGGVNYEQYF TRBV27 NA TRBJ2-7 NA
TGTGCCAGCAGTTCTAGGCTAGCGGGAGAAAACGAGCAGTACTTC CASSSRLAGENEQYF TRBV7-8 TRBD2 TRBJ2-7 NA
TGTGCCAGCAGTCCCTGGGGAGCTCACAATGAGCAGTTCTTC CASSPWGAHNEQFF TRBV27 NA TRBJ2-1 few
TGTGCCAGCAGCCCCTGGGGGAGGGGTCATAATCAGCCCCAGCATTTT CASSPWGRGHNQPQHF TRBV28 NA TRBJ1-5 few
TGTGCCAGCGGGGCCTATATTGGCAGACAGAATCACAATGAGCAGTTCTTC CASGAYIGRQNHNEQFF TRBV6-2/TRBV6-3 NA TRBJ2-1 NA
TGTGCCAGCAGTCCCATACAGGGGCCGAGCGCCCTCCATGGCTACACCTTC CASSPIQGPSALHGYTF TRBV28 TRBD1 TRBJ1-2 NA
TGTGCCAGCAGTAGACAGGGTTCGGATGGCTACACCTTC CASSRQGSDGYTF TRBV6-1 TRBD1 TRBJ1-2 NA
TGTGCCAGCAGCTTCGCTGGGACTAGCGGCACCTACGAGCAGTACTTC CASSFAGTSGTYEQYF TRBV5-4 TRBD2 TRBJ2-7 NA
TGTGCCAGCTCACCCGGACAGGATCAGCCCCAGCATTTT CASSPGQDQPQHF TRBV18 TRBD1 TRBJ1-5 NA
TGTGCCAGCAGCGCTCTCGGGACAGCATATGGCTACACCTTC CASSALGTAYGYTF TRBV9 TRBD1 TRBJ1-2 NA
TGTGCCAGCAGCTTTTCCGGGGGCTTAGTCAAAAACATTCAGTACTTC CASSFSGGLVKNIQYF TRBV5-5 NA TRBJ2-4 NA
TGTGCCAGCAGTTCACTCGGACCCGCTGGTGAAAAACTGTTTTTT CASSSLGPAGEKLFF TRBV27 NA TRBJ1-4 few
TGTGCCAGCATGGGACCCGATAATTCACCCCTCCACTTT CASMGPDNSPLHF TRBV28 NA TRBJ1-6 NA
TGTGCCATCAGTGAGAGGGACAGCCCTTTGGCATTGCAGTTCTTC CAISERDSPLALQFF TRBV10-3 TRBD1 TRBJ2-1 NA
TGTGCCAGCAGTTTGTACCGCAGGGTCACAGATACGCAGTATTTT CASSLYRRVTDTQYF TRBV12-3/TRBV12-4 NA TRBJ2-3 NA
TGTGCCAGCAGTTTTGTCAAAACGCCACCCGGTGAGCAGTTCTTC CASSFVKTPPGEQFF TRBV27 NA TRBJ2-1 NA
TGTGCCAGCAGACAGGACAGGACCTACAATGAGCAGTTCTTC CASRQDRTYNEQFF TRBV12-3/TRBV12-4 TRBD1 TRBJ2-1 NA
TGTGCCAGCAGCTTAATGAGCGATACGCAGTATTTT CASSLMSDTQYF TRBV7-3 NA TRBJ2-3 NA
TGTGCCAGTAGTACAAACAGGGGAACTGAAGCTTTCTTT CASSTNRGTEAFF TRBV19 TRBD1 TRBJ1-1 NA
TGCAGCGTTGAAGCCCTAGCGGGAGGGCCGACAGATACGCAGTATTTT CSVEALAGGPTDTQYF TRBV29-1 TRBD2 TRBJ2-3 NA
TGTGCCAGCAGCGCCACCTCATACAGGGCTGGGGCCAACGTCCTGACTTTC CASSATSYRAGANVLTF TRBV27 NA TRBJ2-6 few
TGTGCCTGGAGTGTAGGAATTACGGAAGGGGGCGAGCAGTACTTC CAWSVGITEGGEQYF TRBV30 NA TRBJ2-7 NA
TGCGCCAGCAGTTCCGGGACAGGGGCTCCGGACTATGGCTACACCTTC CASSSGTGAPDYGYTF TRBV10-1 TRBD1 TRBJ1-2 hyperexpanded
TGTGCCATCAGTGAGTCGAAAAGGGGCGGGAGTGAGACCCAGTACTTC CAISESKRGGSETQYF TRBV10-3 TRBD2 TRBJ2-5 few
TGTGCCAGCAGTCCCCCGCTAAGGGATCAGCCCCAGCATTTT CASSPPLRDQPQHF TRBV6-1 NA TRBJ1-5 few
TGTGCCAGCAGTTACTCTTTAGCGGGAGGCACAGATACGCAGTATTTT CASSYSLAGGTDTQYF TRBV6-5 TRBD2 TRBJ2-3 once
TGTGCCAGCAGCTCCCGACTAGCGGGATCGGTCAATGAGCAGTTCTTC CASSSRLAGSVNEQFF TRBV7-2 TRBD2 TRBJ2-1 NA
TGTGCCAGCAGCGTCCGGACAGCCGGCACCGGGGAGCTGTTTTTT CASSVRTAGTGELFF TRBV12-3/TRBV12-4 NA TRBJ2-2 NA
TGTGCCAGCAGCCCGACTAGCGGGTTCTACGAGCAGTACTTC CASSPTSGFYEQYF TRBV28 TRBD2 TRBJ2-7 NA
TGTGCCAGCAGAAGGCTAGCGGGAGTCATACGGAAGCAAGAGACCCAGTACTTC CASRRLAGVIRKQETQYF TRBV27 TRBD2 TRBJ2-5 NA
TGTGCCAGCAGTCCAAGACCTTTCGTGTGGGGGTCCGGAGAGACCCAGTACTTC CASSPRPFVWGSGETQYF TRBV6-2/TRBV6-3 NA TRBJ2-5 NA
TGTGCCAGCAGTTACCAGGACAGGGACAATTCACCCCTCCACTTT CASSYQDRDNSPLHF TRBV28 TRBD1 TRBJ1-6 NA
TGTGCCAGCAGGCGACAGGGTTCTAACTACGAGCAGTACTTC CASRRQGSNYEQYF TRBV12-3/TRBV12-4 TRBD1 TRBJ2-7 NA
TGTGCCAGCAGCTTAGGTTGGATAGCGGGAGACACCGGGGAGCTGTTTTTT CASSLGWIAGDTGELFF TRBV11-3 TRBD2 TRBJ2-2 NA
TGTGCCAGCAGTCCCGGGACAGAGCATCAGCCCCAGCATTTT CASSPGTEHQPQHF TRBV6-1 TRBD1 TRBJ1-5 NA
TGTGCCACCAGTGATCTCAGGGGGCAGCCCCAGCATTTT CATSDLRGQPQHF TRBV24-1 TRBD1 TRBJ1-5 few
TGTGCCAGCAGCTCGGCCAGATACGACCAAGAGACCCAGTACTTC CASSSARYDQETQYF TRBV6-2/TRBV6-3 NA TRBJ2-5 few
TGTGCCAGCAGTTTATGGGTAAACAGATACCCCCCGACCCAGTACTTC CASSLWVNRYPPTQYF TRBV28 NA TRBJ2-5 NA
TGCAGCGGATCCGGGACTAGCGGGAGCTACGAGCAGTACTTC CSGSGTSGSYEQYF TRBV29-1 TRBD2 TRBJ2-7 few
TGTGTCAGCAGTGAAAATGGTCTAGACGAGCAGTACTTC CVSSENGLDEQYF TRBV2 NA TRBJ2-7 NA
TGTGCCAGCAGTTACCCCGGGGAGGGAGAGACCCAGTACTTC CASSYPGEGETQYF TRBV6-5 TRBD2 TRBJ2-5 NA
TGTGCCAGCAGCCTAGGGGGCCGCCTAGCGGGATTTACCGGGGAGCTGTTTTTT CASSLGGRLAGFTGELFF TRBV7-8 TRBD2 TRBJ2-2 NA
TGTGCCAGCAGCCAAGATCTCCGGCACTACGAGCAGTACTTC CASSQDLRHYEQYF TRBV14 NA TRBJ2-7 NA
TGTGCCAGCGCGGCTAATCAGCCCCAGCATTTT CASAANQPQHF TRBV6-1 NA TRBJ1-5 few
TGTGCCTGGAGACCCACCTTCTACGAGCAGTACTTC CAWRPTFYEQYF TRBV30 NA TRBJ2-7 NA
TGTGCCAGCAGCGCGGACATGAACACTGAAGCTTTCTTT CASSADMNTEAFF TRBV7-2 NA TRBJ1-1 few